The 25 T cell receptor beta chains below were found in one sample sequenced in a study of T cell responses to AZD1222 COVID-19 vaccine. Sequenced by immunoSEQ multiplex PCR; TCRdb stores in-frame clones only, minus some. The sample lists over 150,000 clones, around 89% occurring once. The material sequenced was peripheral blood, taken 28 days after the second AZD1222 dose. The origin of the receptors is an adult who received the AZD1222 COVID-19 vaccine.

This chain connects TRBV2 to TRBJ1-2; D unclear. This CDR3 contains 15 residues. The germline CDR1 and CDR2 sequences are SNHLY and FYNNEI. Trimming took off 6 bases at V and 5 bases at J, with 19 bases between the two ends. The CDR3 region has the DNA TGTGCCAGCAGCCGAGGCGACGGGTCATATTATGGCTACACCTTC. As protein: CASSRGDGSYYGYTF.

The chain has TRBV12-3 or TRBV12-4 and TRBJ2-3; 7 nucleotides agree with TRBD1. The CDR3 contains 13 residues. V was clipped by 10 bases and J by 2 bases; unmatched bases: 6. The CDR3 DNA reads TGTGCCATTGCACAGGGGTCCACAGATACGCAGTATTTT. This encodes CAIAQGSTDTQYF.

V is TRBV5-6 and J is TRBJ2-5; D remains unclear. V was clipped by 2 bases and J by 5 bases, with 10 bases between them. In germline, CDR1 is SGHDT, CDR2 YYEEEE. This CDR3 is 13 amino acids long. The CDR3 DNA sequence: TGTGCCAGCAGCTTTTTATCCCCGGAGACCCAGTACTTC. This translates into CASSFLSPETQYF.

The chain couples TRBV2 to TRBJ2-1; no definite D call. Trimming removed 6 bases at V and 3 bases at J, with 3 bases between. Germline CDR1 reads SNHLY; CDR2 reads FYNNEI. The CDR3 covers 11 residues. CDR3: CASSYYNEQFF. The CDR3 DNA reads TGTGCCAGCAGCTACTACAATGAGCAGTTCTTC.

The V call is TRBV30, the J call TRBJ1-1; D remains unclear. Germline values: CDR1 GTSNPN, CDR2 SVGIG (reference sequence). The CDR3 totals 11 residues. CDR3 nucleotides: TGTGCGCTCCCTGTTAACACTGAAGCTTTCTTT. Residues: CALPVNTEAFF.

The gene calls are TRBV19 and TRBJ2-3; D gene ambiguous. This CDR3 has 15 residues. V lost 6 bases, J lost 0 bases, and 13 bases lay in between. Per germline, CDR1 LNHDA and CDR2 SQIVND (reference sequence). The chain's CDR3 is CASRGRASSTDTQYF. CDR3 DNA: TGTGCCAGTAGGGGTCGAGCGTCTAGCACAGATACGCAGTATTTT.

The chain recombines TRBV3-1 (or the pseudogene TRBV3-2) with TRBJ2-5; weak D call: TRBD2 (5 bases). CDR1 is LGHDT, CDR2 YNNKEL, per germline (reference sequence). The V end lost 5 bases, the J end lost 2 bases, and 6 bases lay between the germline ends. CDR3 length: 12 residues. CDR3 residues: CASSGLQETQYF. In DNA, the CDR3 is TGTGCCAGCAGCGGACTGCAAGAGACCCAGTACTTC.

The rearrangement links TRBV2 to TRBJ2-1; D is perhaps TRBD1 (5 bases). V lost 1 base to trimming and J lost 15 bases, with 16 bases between them. The germline CDR1 and CDR2 sequences are SNHLY and FYNNEI. This CDR3 is 13 amino acids long. In DNA, the CDR3 is TGTGCCAGCAGTGAAGTACTGGGGCAAGTCGGGTTCTTC. Its protein is CASSEVLGQVGFF.

This clone has more than one count but fewer than ten. The CDR3 nucleotides are TGTGCCAGCTCACTCCGGGGGGAGCAGGCCTACACCTTC. Translating it yields CASSLRGEQAYTF. J is TRBJ1-2 and V is TRBV18, with D perhaps TRBD1 (5 bases). CDR3 size: 13 residues. V was shortened by 4 bases and J by 10 bases, with 16 bases between the two germline ends. Germline CDR1 is KGHSH and CDR2 is LQKENI.

This clone was counted a single time. The chain joins TRBV5-1 to TRBJ2-1; a possible D gene is TRBD2 (6 bases). Per germline, CDR1 SGHRS and CDR2 YFSETQ. The CDR3 is 14 residues long. Between the trimmed V and J ends, which lost 0 bases and 10 bases, there was a span of 14 bases. CDR3 sequence: CASSLGLEGREQFF. The CDR3 nucleotides are TGCGCCAGCAGCTTGGGACTAGAAGGACGGGAGCAGTTCTTC. The full variable domain, rest sourced from reference TRBV5-1 and TRBJ2-1, is KAGVTQTPRYLIKTRGQQVTLSCSPISGHRSVSWYQQTPGQGLQFLFEYFSETQRNKGNFPGRFSGRQFSNSRSEMNVSTLELGDSALYLCASSLGLEGREQFFGPGTRLTVL.

This sequence joins TRBV30 and TRBJ2-3; either TRBD1 or TRBD2 may supply D (5 bases each). Germline V gene sequence: CDR1 GTSNPN, CDR2 SVGIG (reference sequence). V was trimmed by 3 bases and J by 9 bases, leaving 10 bases between them. The CDR3 extends over 11 amino acids. Here the CDR3 DNA reads TGTGCCTGGAGCACAGGAGGCACGCAGTATTTT. It encodes CAWSTGGTQYF.

The chain couples TRBV7-9 to TRBJ1-5, with a weak D call TRBD1 (6 bases). Per the germline V gene, CDR1 is SEHNR and CDR2 is FQNEAQ (reference sequence). V was shortened by 5 bases and J by 5 bases, with 13 bases between the two germline ends. This CDR3 comprises 14 residues. DNA for the CDR3: TGTGCCAGCAGCGCAACACAGGGATATCAGCCCCAGCATTTT. This gives the protein CASSATQGYQPQHF.

This clone was observed once. This chain uses TRBV9 with TRBJ1-1; TRBD1 is a possible D gene (6 bases). Germline V gene lookup returns CDR1 SGDLS and CDR2 YYNGEE. Trimming took off 0 bases at V and 4 bases at J, with 19 bases between the two ends. The length of the CDR3 is 17 residues. CDR3 sequence: CASSVGNLQGSGTEAFF. In nucleotides, the CDR3 is TGTGCCAGCAGCGTAGGAAACCTACAGGGATCGGGCACTGAAGCTTTCTTT.

V is TRBV20-1 and J is TRBJ1-1; the D is unclear. Germline V gene data show CDR1 as DFQATT and CDR2 as SNEGSKA (reference sequence). The germline V and J ends were trimmed by 3 bases and 0 bases, with 17 bases remaining between them. The CDR3 contains 16 residues. CDR3 sequence: CSASSAGLVLNTEAFF. The CDR3 nucleotides read TGCAGTGCTAGTTCGGCAGGACTCGTCTTGAACACTGAAGCTTTCTTT.

The chain links TRBV4-3 to TRBJ1-1, with D hard to call. V was shortened by 4 bases and J by 0 bases, with 6 bases between the two germline ends. Germline values: CDR1 LGHNA, CDR2 YSLEER. CDR3 length: 13 residues. The CDR3 bases are TGCGCCAGCAGCCTTGACCTGAACACTGAAGCTTTCTTT. It translates to CASSLDLNTEAFF.

This chain links TRBV2 with TRBJ2-5; D call uncertain. The germline V gene has CDR1 SNHLY and CDR2 FYNNEI. The ends were cut back, 8 bases at V and 2 bases at J, with 6 bases in the middle. The CDR3 runs 11 residues. The CDR3 coding sequence is TGTGCCAGCGGGGAACAAGAGACCCAGTACTTC. It yields the protein CASGEQETQYF.

The rearrangement uses TRBV6-5 and TRBJ1-3; weak D call: TRBD1 (5 bases). This CDR3 has 13 amino acids. CDR1 is MNHEY and CDR2 is SVGAGI in the germline V gene. Trimming stripped 8 bases from V and 0 bases from J, with 8 bases between. The CDR3 reads CASGTFSGNTIYF. CDR3 in DNA: TGTGCCAGCGGGACTTTCTCTGGAAACACCATATATTTT.

The chain joins TRBV21-1 to TRBJ1-2; the D call TRBD1 from the table was never checked on the DNA. TRBV21-1 is reported as a pseudogene. The CDR3 extends over 12 amino acids. The CDR3 loop reads CASTDKNYGYTF. The CDR3 DNA follows: TGTGCCAGCACCGACAAGAACTATGGCTACACCTTC.

The J gene is TRBJ2-3, the V gene TRBV13; 9 positions agree with TRBD2. Germline CDR1 PRHDT, CDR2 FYEKMQ (reference sequence). V shed 7 bases and J 0 bases; nucleotides not matched to a gene: 5. The CDR3 consists of 15 residues. CDR3 loop: CASNRAGGSTDTQYF. CDR3 DNA sequence: TGTGCCAGCAACCGAGCGGGGGGTAGCACAGATACGCAGTATTTT.

This chain connects TRBV30 to TRBJ1-3; maybe TRBD1 (5 bases). Trimming stripped 3 bases from V and 4 bases from J, with 7 bases between. Germline lookup yields CDR1 GTSNPN and CDR2 SVGIG (reference sequence). The CDR3 spans 12 residues. The CDR3 loop is CAWSPGGNTIYF. The CDR3 DNA reads as TGTGCCTGGAGCCCAGGGGGAAACACCATATATTTT.

The chain joins TRBV18 to TRBJ1-2; 8 bases align to TRBD1. The germline V gene has CDR1 KGHSH and CDR2 LQKENI. The CDR3 loop spans 13 amino acids. V dropped 5 bases and J dropped 3; count of bases not matched to a gene: 2. CDR3 DNA sequence: TGTGCCAGCTCAGTGACAGGGGACTATGGCTACACCTTC. This gives the protein CASSVTGDYGYTF. The variable domain in full, with the rest retrieved from reference TRBV18 and TRBJ1-2, is NAGVMQNPRHLVRRRGQEARLRCSPMKGHSHVYWYRQLPEEGLKFMVYLQKENIIDESGMPKERFSAEFPKEGPSILRIQQVVRGDSAAYFCASSVTGDYGYTFGSGTRLTVV.

As concerns this clone: The junction shows a germline mismatch at one end, possibly a read error. CDR3: CAGSSDGTVNYGYTF. Written as DNA, the CDR3 is TGTGCCGGCAGTTCAGACGGGACAGTCAACTATGGCTACACCTTC. J is TRBJ1-2 and V is TRBV11-2, with 7 bases aligning to TRBD1. There are 15 residues in the CDR3. The germline gives CDR1 SGHAT, CDR2 FQNNGV.

The chain uses TRBV5-1 and TRBJ2-1, with no clear D. The CDR3 runs to 14 residues. V lost 2 bases to trimming and J lost 2 bases, with 8 bases between them. Germline loops: CDR1 SGHRS, CDR2 YFSETQ. CDR3 sequence reads: CASSLGWPYNEQFF. The CDR3 DNA reads TGCGCCAGCAGCTTAGGGTGGCCCTACAATGAGCAGTTCTTC.

The gene calls are TRBV30 and TRBJ1-5; 7 nucleotides align to TRBD1. Germline V gives CDR1 GTSNPN, CDR2 SVGIG (reference sequence). The trim removed 1 base at V and 7 bases at J, leaving 4 bases unmatched. CDR3 length: 13 amino acids. This CDR3 reads CAWSADRAQPQHF. CDR3 in DNA: TGTGCCTGGAGTGCCGACAGGGCACAGCCCCAGCATTTT.

The chain joins TRBV3-1 (or the pseudogene TRBV3-2) to TRBJ1-6; D unclear. Germline-derived CDR1 and CDR2 are LGHDT and YNNKEL (reference sequence). This CDR3 is 13 amino acids long. Between the trimmed V and J ends, which lost 11 bases and 4 bases, there was a span of 12 bases. CDR3 bases: TGTGCCGCCGGGGAGGAGTATAATTCACCCCTCCACTTT. Amino acids: CAAGEEYNSPLHF.